The 32 T cell receptor beta chains below all came from one sample that was sequenced in a study of response to subunit inactivated influenza vaccine. MiXCR, applied by TCRdb to the RT-PCR reads, yields one record per CDR3 protein. The sample has approximately 530,000 distinct CDR3 sequences; 10% to 15% are singletons. This specimen was PBMCs from blood, taken 40 to 50 days after vaccination. Source of these receptors: a man aged 45-65 years who received an inactivated influenza vaccine.

Many counts were recorded for this clonotype. The rearrangement links TRBV20-1 to TRBJ2-7; 9 nucleotides match TRBD2. The CDR3 consists of 13 residues. Germline V gene sequence: CDR1 DFQATT, CDR2 SNEGSKA (reference sequence). With 1 base clipped from V and 4 bases from J, the junction kept 2 bases outside the gene matches. The CDR3 spells CSARVLAGYEQYF. Here the CDR3 DNA reads TGCAGTGCTAGAGTTCTAGCGGGATACGAGCAGTACTTC.

The chain is built from TRBV25-1 and TRBJ2-7; 8 nucleotides align to TRBD2. Germline V gives CDR1 MGHDK, CDR2 SYGVNS. V shed 2 bases, J shed 6 bases, and the junction held 0 bases outside the gene matches. This CDR3 region has 12 residues. CDR3 nucleotides: TGTGCCAGCAGTGAAGCGGGGGGCGAGCAGTACTTC. Amino acids: CASSEAGGEQYF.

This clonotype occurred a few times. The V gene is TRBV20-1, the J gene TRBJ2-3; D might be TRBD2 (5 bases). This CDR3 region has 15 residues. Germline loops: CDR1 DFQATT, CDR2 SNEGSKA (reference sequence). Between the trimmed V and J ends, which lost 5 bases and 3 bases, there was a span of 18 bases. DNA for the CDR3: TGCAGTGCTTTTAGCGCGCAGATTTATACAGATACGCAGTATTTT. This encodes CSAFSAQIYTDTQYF.

This clonotype was seen more than once but under ten times. The chain has TRBV7-9 and TRBJ1-1; no reliable D call. V dropped 6 bases and J dropped 1 base, with 6 bases sitting between them. Looked up from germline, CDR1 is SEHNR and CDR2 is FQNEAQ (reference sequence). The CDR3 sequence is 12 residues long. CDR3 region: CASRTPNTEAFF. CDR3 sequence (DNA): TGTGCCAGCAGGACACCGAACACTGAAGCTTTCTTT.

The sample holds many counts of this clonotype. V is TRBV6-6 and J is TRBJ1-1; D possibly corresponds to TRBD1 (6 bases). The V end lost 7 bases, the J end lost 5 bases, and 11 bases lay between the germline ends. The CDR3 covers 12 residues. The germline V gene has CDR1 MNHNY and CDR2 SVGAGI (reference sequence). CDR3 sequence reads: CASNLGGTEAFF. The CDR3 coding sequence is TGTGCCAGCAATCTAGGGGGGACTGAAGCTTTCTTT.

This clonotype was seen a handful of times. The gene calls are TRBV12-3 or TRBV12-4 and TRBJ1-2; D remains ambiguous. The CDR3 covers 13 residues. Trimming removed 8 bases from V and 1 base from J, with 11 bases in between. The CDR3 protein is CASGTTLNYGYTF. CDR3 coding DNA: TGTGCCAGCGGTACAACGCTTAACTATGGCTACACCTTC.

This clonotype showed up just a few times. V usage is TRBV7-9 and J usage is TRBJ2-3, with TRBD2 matching over 8 bases. This CDR3 has 16 amino acids. Germline V gene data show CDR1 as SEHNR and CDR2 as FQNEAQ (reference sequence). J was trimmed by 6 bases and V by 5 bases; bases with no gene match: 13. CDR3 sequence reads: CASSAPGTRSADTQYF. The CDR3 DNA follows: TGTGCCAGCAGCGCCCCCGGGACTAGGTCAGCGGATACGCAGTATTTT.

This clonotype was recorded many times. The gene calls are TRBV10-3 and TRBJ2-4; 9 positions match TRBD2. There are 17 residues in the CDR3. The ends lost 3 bases at V and 0 bases at J; junction bases unmatched: 6. Germline V CDR1 and CDR2: ENHRY, SYGVKD. The chain's CDR3 is CAISDIAGVRAKNIQYF. The CDR3 coding sequence is TGTGCCATCAGTGACATAGCGGGAGTGCGAGCCAAAAACATTCAGTACTTC.

J is TRBJ1-2 and V is TRBV30; no clear D. Germline CDR1 GTSNPN, CDR2 SVGIG (reference sequence). Between the trimmed V and J ends, which lost 2 bases and 5 bases, there was a span of 9 bases. The CDR3 runs to 12 residues. DNA for the CDR3: TGTGCCTGGAGTAAGTCGGCTTATGGCTACACCTTC. Its protein is CAWSKSAYGYTF. The full variable domain, with the rest looked up from reference TRBV30 and TRBJ1-2, is SQTIHQWPATLVQPVGSPLSLECTVEGTSNPNLYWYRQAAGRGLQLLFYSVGIGQISSEVPQNLSASRPQDRQFILSSKKLLLSDSGFYLCAWSKSAYGYTFGSGTRLTVV.

This clonotype was observed a few times. The chain employs TRBV6-5 and TRBJ2-5; D tentatively fits TRBD1 or TRBD2 (7 bases each). Germline-derived CDR1 and CDR2 are MNHEY and SVGAGI. This CDR3 has 14 amino acids. Trimming pared 4 bases from V and 4 bases from J, leaving 13 bases between. The DNA for the CDR3 is TGTGCCAGCAGTTCGACAGGGAGGGGAGAGACCCAGTACTTC. Translating gives CASSSTGRGETQYF.

This clonotype was detected ten times or more. The gene calls are TRBV7-2 and TRBJ2-3; possible D gene TRBD1, 5 bases. The CDR3 consists of 15 residues. Trimming stripped 3 bases from V and 3 bases from J, with 13 bases between. The germline V gene encodes CDR1 SGHTA and CDR2 FQGNSA. The CDR3 DNA sequence: TGTGCCAGCAGCTTTTCAGGGATATGGACAGATACGCAGTATTTT. This gives the protein CASSFSGIWTDTQYF.

The CDR3: CASSVSGTGSYEQYF. The CDR3 DNA is TGTGCCAGCAGCGTATCCGGGACAGGCTCTTACGAGCAGTACTTC. The V gene is TRBV9, the J gene TRBJ2-7; 8 bases are a match to TRBD1. V trimming: 1 base; J trimming: 4 bases; junction bases outside the gene matches: 7. This CDR3 is 15 amino acids long. The germline gives CDR1 SGDLS, CDR2 YYNGEE.

This clonotype was seen a few times. V gene TRBV12-3 or TRBV12-4 combines with J gene TRBJ2-1, with 8 bases fitting TRBD1. V shed 6 bases, J shed 2 bases, and the junction held 9 bases outside the gene matches. The CDR3 contains 16 residues. CDR3 nucleotide sequence: TGTGCCAGCAGAGCCCGACAGGGGATCCCCTACAATGAGCAGTTCTTC. It encodes CASRARQGIPYNEQFF.

This clonotype was picked up a small number of times. The J gene is TRBJ2-7, the V gene TRBV7-2; D gene uncertain. Per germline, CDR1 SGHTA and CDR2 FQGNSA. Trimming left V 4 bases short and J 0 bases short, with 13 bases between. This CDR3 comprises 15 residues. For the CDR3, the DNA is TGTGCCAGCAGCTCCGGGTCCTATTACTCCTACGAGCAGTACTTC. Amino acids: CASSSGSYYSYEQYF.

This rearrangement joins TRBV12-3 or TRBV12-4 to TRBJ2-7, with 7 bases that match TRBD2. Germline trimming cut 1 base from V and 2 bases from J; bases unmatched to any gene: 5. This CDR3 is built from 15 residues. CDR3 nucleotides: TGTGCCAGCAGTTTAGGCGCAGGGACTACCTACGAGCAGTACTTC. Translated: CASSLGAGTTYEQYF.

The CDR3 region has the DNA TGCAGCGTTGAACTGGCAGGGACAGGCAATCAGCCCCAGCATTTT. This codes for CSVELAGTGNQPQHF. The chain has TRBV29-1 and TRBJ1-5; 7 nucleotides align to TRBD1. V lost 2 bases and J lost 2; bases outside the gene matches: 6. This CDR3 has 15 residues. Germline assignment: CDR1 SQVTM and CDR2 ANQGSEA.

This clonotype came up a few times. The rearrangement links TRBV2 to TRBJ2-5; 16 bases agree with TRBD2. The V gene end was trimmed by 8 bases and the J gene end by 1 base; junction bases not matched to a gene: 7. Germline CDR1 reads SNHLY; CDR2 reads FYNNEI. The CDR3 is 17 amino acids. CDR3 residues: CASHGGTSGRAQETQYF. The CDR3, as DNA: TGTGCCAGCCACGGAGGGACTAGCGGGAGGGCCCAAGAGACCCAGTACTTC.

The table lists this clonotype with a few counts. The rearrangement uses TRBV6-5 and TRBJ2-3; TRBD2 matches 11 bases. The CDR3 contains 16 residues. V lost 5 bases, J lost 6 bases, and 10 bases stayed unmatched. Germline lookup yields CDR1 MNHEY and CDR2 SVGAGI. The CDR3 bases are TGTGCCAGCAGTAAACTAGCGGGAGCGATTGGGGATACGCAGTATTTT. The encoded protein is CASSKLAGAIGDTQYF.

This clonotype showed up many times. J is TRBJ2-7 and V is TRBV5-1, with 8 bases fitting TRBD1. Trimming took 3 bases from V and 7 from J; bases not matched to a gene: 15. This CDR3 comprises 16 residues. Germline V CDR1 and CDR2: SGHRS, YFSETQ. CDR3 DNA sequence: TGCGCCAGCAGCTCCCAGACAGGGGCCTTTCAAAAGGAGCAGTACTTC. Protein product: CASSSQTGAFQKEQYF.

This clonotype was seen at least ten times. The V call is TRBV29-1, the J call TRBJ2-5, with 9 positions matching TRBD1. CDR1 SQVTM and CDR2 ANQGSEA come from the germline V gene. The CDR3 has 13 amino acids. J lost 9 bases, V lost 2 bases, and 7 bases had no gene match. The CDR3 loop reads CSVETGTGKSQYF. CDR3 nucleotides: TGCAGCGTTGAAACCGGGACAGGGAAGTCCCAGTACTTC.

This sequence joins TRBV4-2 and TRBJ2-1; 10 bases are a match to TRBD2. The V gene end was trimmed by 5 bases and the J gene end by 2 bases; junction bases not matched to a gene: 6. The V gene's germline CDR1 is LGHNA and CDR2 YNFKEQ. The CDR3 sequence is 16 residues long. CDR3 sequence reads: CASSDIAGGAYNEQFF. As DNA, the CDR3 is TGTGCCAGCAGCGATATAGCGGGGGGTGCCTACAATGAGCAGTTCTTC.

In this sample, this clonotype turned up many times. DNA for the CDR3: TGTGCCAGCAGTTTTGGGGGGCCTGAGACCCAGTACTTC. It encodes CASSFGGPETQYF. The chain combines TRBV28 with TRBJ2-5; D could derive from TRBD1 or TRBD2 (6 bases each). Germline assignment: CDR1 MDHEN and CDR2 SYDVKM. This CDR3 is built from 13 residues. V lost 3 bases and J lost 5, with 10 bases in between. The full variable domain, completed using reference TRBV28 and TRBJ2-5, is DVKVTQSSRYLVKRTGEKVFLECVQDMDHENMFWYRQDPGLGLRLIYFSYDVKMKEKGDIPEGYSVSREKKERFSLILESASTNQTSMYLCASSFGGPETQYFGPGTRLLVL.

This clonotype was found many times. This rearrangement joins TRBV29-1 to TRBJ1-2; tentative D call: TRBD1 (6 bases). Germline V gene lookup returns CDR1 SQVTM and CDR2 ANQGSEA. This CDR3 is built from 15 residues. V shed 4 bases and J shed 3 bases, with 18 bases lying between them. CDR3 nucleotide sequence: TGCAGCGTTGGAGGGGCCAGGGGCCTAGACTATGGCTACACCTTC. Protein sequence: CSVGGARGLDYGYTF.

The J gene is TRBJ1-2, the V gene TRBV29-1; D call uncertain. Deletions cut 7 bases from V and 4 bases from J, with 10 bases between. Germline loops: CDR1 SQVTM, CDR2 ANQGSEA. This CDR3 is 11 amino acids long. This CDR3 is CSALTTYGYTF. CDR3 DNA sequence: TGCAGCGCCCTGACAACCTATGGCTACACCTTC.

This clonotype has more than one count but fewer than ten. This rearrangement joins TRBV24-1 to TRBJ2-5; no clear D. This CDR3 spans 14 amino acids. Germline CDR1 and CDR2: KGHDR and SFDVKD. V gave up 5 bases and J gave up 0 bases, with 9 bases separating them. In DNA form, the CDR3 reads TGTGCCACCAGTGGTTACGGGTACCAAGAGACCCAGTACTTC. Translation gives CATSGYGYQETQYF.

The V call is TRBV6-2 or TRBV6-3, the J call TRBJ2-2, with unresolved D. CDR1 and CDR2 from the germline V gene are MNHEY and SVGEGT. CDR3 length equals 15 residues. Between the trimmed V and J ends, which lost 5 bases and 7 bases, there was a span of 17 bases. CDR3 bases: TGTGCCAGCAGTGACACGGGTCGTGTGGGCGGGGAGCTGTTTTTT. Its translation: CASSDTGRVGGELFF.

The rearrangement links TRBV25-1 to TRBJ2-1; D is unclear. The V end was cut by 6 bases, the J end by 10 bases, with 7 bases between. Germline V gives CDR1 MGHDK, CDR2 SYGVNS. The CDR3 is 10 amino acids. CDR3 amino acids: CASRGSEQFF. CDR3 DNA sequence: TGTGCCAGCAGGGGCAGCGAGCAGTTCTTC.

This chain connects TRBV20-1 to TRBJ1-1; D may be TRBD1 (6 bases). The V end was cut by 0 bases, the J end by 3 bases, with 14 bases between. The germline gives CDR1 DFQATT, CDR2 SNEGSKA (reference sequence). The CDR3 is 15 residues long. CDR3 loop: CSARDTRQGYTEAFF. The CDR3 DNA is TGCAGTGCTAGAGATACGAGGCAGGGGTACACTGAAGCTTTCTTT.

This clonotype has more than one count but fewer than ten. The genes are TRBV20-1 and TRBJ2-1; 14 positions agree with TRBD2. With 0 bases clipped from V and 0 bases from J, the junction kept 19 bases outside the gene matches. This CDR3 is 23 amino acids long. The V gene's germline CDR1 is DFQATT and CDR2 SNEGSKA (reference sequence). CDR3 protein: CSARDPYKRLAGGDQSSYNEQFF. CDR3 coding DNA: TGCAGTGCTAGAGATCCTTACAAAAGACTAGCGGGAGGGGACCAAAGCTCCTACAATGAGCAGTTCTTC.

This clonotype has only a few counts. This rearrangement joins TRBV19 to TRBJ2-3; a possible D gene is TRBD2 (6 bases). V was trimmed by 4 bases and J by 4 bases, leaving 12 bases between them. Per germline, CDR1 LNHDA and CDR2 SQIVND (reference sequence). The CDR3 consists of 14 residues. CDR3 sequence (DNA): TGTGCCAGTAGTACCGCCCGACTAGCAGATACGCAGTATTTT. Residues: CASSTARLADTQYF.

In this sample, this clonotype turned up many times. Written as DNA, the CDR3 is TGCGCCAGCAGCTTGACCCCGACTGCGAACACTGAAGCTTTCTTT. Translation: CASSLTPTANTEAFF. The chain couples TRBV5-1 to TRBJ1-1; D gene unclear. CDR3 size: 15 residues. Per germline, CDR1 SGHRS and CDR2 YFSETQ. Deletions cut 1 base from V and 1 base from J, with 11 bases between.

DNA for the CDR3: TGCAGTGCTAGATCAGGGGGCAGAGAGACCCAGTACTTC. It encodes CSARSGGRETQYF. The rearrangement joins TRBV20-1 to TRBJ2-5; 8 nucleotides line up with TRBD1. The V segment lost 2 bases and the J segment 4 bases; nucleotides outside the gene matches: 3. The CDR3 has 13 residues. Germline CDR1 DFQATT, CDR2 SNEGSKA (reference sequence).